In its sample, the clone carrying this T cell receptor beta chain was seen a few times. Its antigen is not identified. TCRdb keeps only in-frame clones here, not all; method: immunoSEQ multiplex PCR. The profile shows about a million clones, 76% of them singletons. This record comes from a study of shared clonotypes between healthy human individuals. Broader study findings: Shared clonotypes: about 5.3% naive CD4, roughly 3.8% naive CD8, about 2.4% memory CD4, about 0.4% memory CD8. A generally larger estimated richness was seen in naive subsets than in memory subsets. The study found lower generation probabilities in non-shared clonotypes than in those shared by all four donors.

Germline V CDR1 and CDR2: SGHTA, FQGNSA. The CDR3 length is 14 residues. With 5 bases removed from V and 5 bases from J, the gap between germline ends came to 14 bases. Healthy HIV-negative adults without recent acute infections or vaccinations served as donors. The chain employs TRBV7-2 and TRBJ2-3; D call uncertain. The sample comprised memory CD4+ T cells sorted from blood. Subset given: CD45RA-negative fraction. This sequence originates from a man aged 18 to 29 in good health. CDR3 bases: TGTGCCAGCAGCCCCCCGGGCGTGGGAGATACGCAGTATTTT. This encodes CASSPPGVGDTQYF.